Listed below are T cell receptor beta chains from one sample, sequenced in a study of blood T cell repertoires in COVID-19. Sequencing was performed with immunoSEQ multiplex PCR; in TCRdb, only in-frame clones are kept and a portion is missing. The sample consists of about 140,000 clones, more than 65% of them appearing once. The sequencing sample was made of peripheral blood. Receptors originate from a human donor in a cohort sampled during active COVID-19. Both conserved end residues are part of each CDR3. Each record gives: CDR3 protein, CDR3 DNA, clone size, J gene, CDR3 length, D gene, V gene. D genes are given only for firm matches. Size is stated for part of the rows, as once, few or many counts, or as a class when the clone is expanded.

CDR3: CASSPQWGDGYTF
DNA: TGCGCCAGCAGCCCTCAATGGGGGGATGGCTACACCTTC
size: NA
J: TRBJ1-2
length: 13
D: NA
V: TRBV5-1

CDR3: CASSLGGQRNSGNTIYF
DNA: TGTGCCAGCAGCTTAGGCGGACAACGAAATTCTGGAAACACCATATATTTT
size: NA
J: TRBJ1-3
length: 17
D: NA
V: TRBV7-8

CDR3: CASSPLLAGGLNEQFF
DNA: TGTGCCAGCAGCCCACTACTAGCGGGGGGCCTCAATGAGCAGTTCTTC
size: once
J: TRBJ2-1
length: 16
D: TRBD2
V: TRBV7-3

CDR3: CASSAGGGRDTQYF
DNA: TGTGCCAGCAGTGCCGGGGGGGGAAGAGATACGCAGTATTTT
size: few
J: TRBJ2-3
length: 14
D: TRBD2
V: TRBV2

CDR3: CASSPRGQDNNSPLHF
DNA: TGTGCCAGCTCACCGCGGGGACAGGATAATAATTCACCCCTCCACTTT
size: NA
J: TRBJ1-6
length: 16
D: TRBD1
V: TRBV18

CDR3: CASSYSDAGVKDGYTF
DNA: TGTGCCAGCAGTTACTCGGATGCAGGGGTGAAGGATGGCTACACCTTC
size: NA
J: TRBJ1-2
length: 16
D: NA
V: TRBV6-6

CDR3: CASSLSSGSDQPQHF
DNA: TGCGCCAGCAGCTTGAGTTCCGGTAGCGATCAGCCCCAGCATTTT
size: NA
J: TRBJ1-5
length: 15
D: NA
V: TRBV5-1

CDR3: CASSSETRETQYF
DNA: TGCGCCAGCAGCTCCGAGACAAGGGAGACCCAGTACTTC
size: NA
J: TRBJ2-5
length: 13
D: NA
V: TRBV5-1

CDR3: CASSYTEGGAWETQYF
DNA: TGTGCCAGCAGTTACACAGAGGGGGGGGCCTGGGAGACCCAGTACTTC
size: NA
J: TRBJ2-5
length: 16
D: NA
V: TRBV6-5

CDR3: CASSVAGGGGEKLFF
DNA: TGTGCCAGCAGTGTGGCCGGGGGCGGGGGTGAAAAACTGTTTTTT
size: once
J: TRBJ1-4
length: 15
D: NA
V: TRBV2

CDR3: CASMKRERGTEAFF
DNA: TGTGCCAGTATGAAAAGGGAGAGGGGGACTGAAGCTTTCTTT
size: NA
J: TRBJ1-1
length: 14
D: NA
V: TRBV19

CDR3: CASSWDRSNYGYTF
DNA: TGTGCCAGCAGCTGGGACAGGAGCAACTATGGCTACACCTTC
size: NA
J: TRBJ1-2
length: 14
D: TRBD1
V: TRBV5-5

CDR3: CASSWTGTAIPLHF
DNA: TGTGCCAGCAGCTGGACCGGGACAGCGATCCCCCTCCACTTT
size: few
J: TRBJ1-6
length: 14
D: TRBD1
V: TRBV5-6

CDR3: CASSERGGGYEQYF
DNA: TGTGCCAGCAGTGAAAGGGGAGGGGGGTACGAGCAGTACTTC
size: NA
J: TRBJ2-7
length: 14
D: NA
V: TRBV25-1